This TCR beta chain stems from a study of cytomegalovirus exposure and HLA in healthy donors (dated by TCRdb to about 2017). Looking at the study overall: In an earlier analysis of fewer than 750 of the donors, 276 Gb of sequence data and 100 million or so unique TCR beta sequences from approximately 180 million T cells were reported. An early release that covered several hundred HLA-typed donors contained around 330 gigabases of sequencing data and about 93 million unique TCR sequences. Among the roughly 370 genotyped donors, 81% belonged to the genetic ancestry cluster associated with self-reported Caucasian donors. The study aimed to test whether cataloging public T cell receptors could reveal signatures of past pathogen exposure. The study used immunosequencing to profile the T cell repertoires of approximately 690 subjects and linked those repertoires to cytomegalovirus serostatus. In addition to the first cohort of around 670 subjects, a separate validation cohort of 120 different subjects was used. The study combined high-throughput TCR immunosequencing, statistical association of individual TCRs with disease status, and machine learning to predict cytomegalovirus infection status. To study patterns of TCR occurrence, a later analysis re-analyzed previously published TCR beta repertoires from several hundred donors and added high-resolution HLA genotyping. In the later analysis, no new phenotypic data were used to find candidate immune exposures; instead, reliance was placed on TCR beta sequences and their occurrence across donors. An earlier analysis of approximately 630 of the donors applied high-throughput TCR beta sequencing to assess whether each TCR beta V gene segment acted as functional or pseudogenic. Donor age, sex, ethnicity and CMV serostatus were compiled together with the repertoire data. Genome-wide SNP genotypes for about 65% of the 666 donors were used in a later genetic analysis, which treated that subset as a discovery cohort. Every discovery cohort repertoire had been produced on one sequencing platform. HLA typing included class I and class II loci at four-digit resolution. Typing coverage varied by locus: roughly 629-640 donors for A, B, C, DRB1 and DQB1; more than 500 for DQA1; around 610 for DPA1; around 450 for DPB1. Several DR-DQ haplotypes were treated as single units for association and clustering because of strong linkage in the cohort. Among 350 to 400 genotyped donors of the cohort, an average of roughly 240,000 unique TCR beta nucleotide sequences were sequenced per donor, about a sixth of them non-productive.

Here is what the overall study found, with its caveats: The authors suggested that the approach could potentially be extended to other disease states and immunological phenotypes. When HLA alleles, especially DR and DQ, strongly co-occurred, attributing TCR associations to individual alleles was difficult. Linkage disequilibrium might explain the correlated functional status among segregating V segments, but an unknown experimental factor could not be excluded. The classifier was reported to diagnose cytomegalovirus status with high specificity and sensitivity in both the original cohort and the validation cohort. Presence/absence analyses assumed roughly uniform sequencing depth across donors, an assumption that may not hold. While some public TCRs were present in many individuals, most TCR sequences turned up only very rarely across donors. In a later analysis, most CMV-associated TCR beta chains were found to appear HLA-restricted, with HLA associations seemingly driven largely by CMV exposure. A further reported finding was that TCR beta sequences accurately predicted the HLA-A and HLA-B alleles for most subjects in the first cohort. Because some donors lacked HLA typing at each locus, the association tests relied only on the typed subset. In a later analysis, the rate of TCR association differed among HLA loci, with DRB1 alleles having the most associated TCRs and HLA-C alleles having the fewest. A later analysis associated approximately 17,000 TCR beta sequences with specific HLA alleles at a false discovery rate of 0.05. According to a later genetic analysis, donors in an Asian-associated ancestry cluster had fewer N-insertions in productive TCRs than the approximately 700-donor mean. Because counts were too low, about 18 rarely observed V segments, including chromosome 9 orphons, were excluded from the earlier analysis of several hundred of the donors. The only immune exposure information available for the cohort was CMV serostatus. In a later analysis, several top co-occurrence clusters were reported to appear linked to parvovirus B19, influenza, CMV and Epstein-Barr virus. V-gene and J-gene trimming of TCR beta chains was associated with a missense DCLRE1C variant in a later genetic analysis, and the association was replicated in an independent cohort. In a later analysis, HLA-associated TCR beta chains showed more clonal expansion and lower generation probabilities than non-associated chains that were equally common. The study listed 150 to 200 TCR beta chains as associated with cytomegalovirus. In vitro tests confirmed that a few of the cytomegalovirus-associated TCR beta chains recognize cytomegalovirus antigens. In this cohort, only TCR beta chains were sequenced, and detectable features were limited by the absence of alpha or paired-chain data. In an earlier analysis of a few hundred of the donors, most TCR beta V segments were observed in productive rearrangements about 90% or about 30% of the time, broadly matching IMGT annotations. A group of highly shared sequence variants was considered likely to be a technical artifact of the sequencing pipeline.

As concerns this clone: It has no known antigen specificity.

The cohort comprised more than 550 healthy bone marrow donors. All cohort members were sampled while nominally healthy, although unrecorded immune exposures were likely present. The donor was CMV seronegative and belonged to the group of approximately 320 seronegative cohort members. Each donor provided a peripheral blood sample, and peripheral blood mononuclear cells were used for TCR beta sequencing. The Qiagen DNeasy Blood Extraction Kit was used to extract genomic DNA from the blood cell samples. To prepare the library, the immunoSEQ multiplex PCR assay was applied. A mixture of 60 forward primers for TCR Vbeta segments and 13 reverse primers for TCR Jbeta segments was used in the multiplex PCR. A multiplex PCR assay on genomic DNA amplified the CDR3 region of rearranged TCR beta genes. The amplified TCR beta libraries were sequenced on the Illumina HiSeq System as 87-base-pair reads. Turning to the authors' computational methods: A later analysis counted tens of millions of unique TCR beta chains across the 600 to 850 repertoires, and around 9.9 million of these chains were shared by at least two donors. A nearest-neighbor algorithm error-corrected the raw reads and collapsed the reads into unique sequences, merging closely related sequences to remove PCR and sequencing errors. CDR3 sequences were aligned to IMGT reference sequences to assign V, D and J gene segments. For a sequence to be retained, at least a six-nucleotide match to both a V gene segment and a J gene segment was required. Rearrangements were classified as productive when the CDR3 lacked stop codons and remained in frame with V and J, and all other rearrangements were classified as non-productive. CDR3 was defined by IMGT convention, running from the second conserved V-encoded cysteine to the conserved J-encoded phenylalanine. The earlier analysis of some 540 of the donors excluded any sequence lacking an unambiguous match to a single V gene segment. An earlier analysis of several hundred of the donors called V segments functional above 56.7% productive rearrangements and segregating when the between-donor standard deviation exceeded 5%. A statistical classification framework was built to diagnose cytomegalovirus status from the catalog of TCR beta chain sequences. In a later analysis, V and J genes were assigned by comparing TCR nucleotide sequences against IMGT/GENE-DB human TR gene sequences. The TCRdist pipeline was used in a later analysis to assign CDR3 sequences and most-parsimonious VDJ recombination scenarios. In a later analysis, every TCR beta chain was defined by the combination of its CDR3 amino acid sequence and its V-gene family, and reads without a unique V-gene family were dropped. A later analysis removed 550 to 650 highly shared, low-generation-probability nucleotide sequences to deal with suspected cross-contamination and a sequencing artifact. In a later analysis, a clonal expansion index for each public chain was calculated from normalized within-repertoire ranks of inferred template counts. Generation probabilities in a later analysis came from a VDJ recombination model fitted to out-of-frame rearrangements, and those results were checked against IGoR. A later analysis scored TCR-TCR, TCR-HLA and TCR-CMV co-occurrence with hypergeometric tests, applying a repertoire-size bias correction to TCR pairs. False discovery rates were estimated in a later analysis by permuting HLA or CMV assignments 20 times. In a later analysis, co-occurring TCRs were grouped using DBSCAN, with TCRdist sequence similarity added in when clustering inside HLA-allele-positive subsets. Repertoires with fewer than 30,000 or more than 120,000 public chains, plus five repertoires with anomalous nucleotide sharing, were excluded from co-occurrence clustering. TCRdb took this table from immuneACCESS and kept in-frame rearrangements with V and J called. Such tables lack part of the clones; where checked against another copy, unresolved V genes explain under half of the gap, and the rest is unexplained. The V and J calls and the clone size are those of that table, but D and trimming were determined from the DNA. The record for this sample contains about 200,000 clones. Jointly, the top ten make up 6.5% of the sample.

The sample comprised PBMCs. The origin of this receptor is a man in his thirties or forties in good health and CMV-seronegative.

The nucleotides are TGCGCCAGCAGCCAAGGGGGGGGAAGTGGTACGCAGTATTTT. Translated, this gives CASSQGGGSGTQYF. The chain is assembled from TRBV4-3 and TRBJ2-3; 7 central bases correspond to TRBD2. The junction shows trimming of 1 base on V and 8 bases on J, and the gene matches do not reach 6 bases of it. Spanning cysteine to phenylalanine, the CDR3 consists of 14 amino acids. Just CDR3 DNA is preserved here, 42 bases in frame from base 1. Looking up the germline V gene yields CDR1 LGHNA and CDR2 YSLEER.